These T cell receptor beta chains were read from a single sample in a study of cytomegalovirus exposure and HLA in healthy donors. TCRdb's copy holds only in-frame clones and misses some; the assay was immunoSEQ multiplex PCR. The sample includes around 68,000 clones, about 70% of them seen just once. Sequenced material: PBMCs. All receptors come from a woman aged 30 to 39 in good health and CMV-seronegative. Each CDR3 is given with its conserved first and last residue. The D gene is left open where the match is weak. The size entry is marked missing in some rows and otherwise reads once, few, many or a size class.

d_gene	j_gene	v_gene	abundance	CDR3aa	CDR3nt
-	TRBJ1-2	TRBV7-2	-	CASSSTDISGYTF	TGTGCCAGCAGCTCTACCGACATTTCTGGCTACACCTTC
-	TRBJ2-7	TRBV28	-	CASSLRTGTKYEQYF	TGTGCCAGCAGTTTACGCACCGGGACAAAATACGAGCAGTACTTC
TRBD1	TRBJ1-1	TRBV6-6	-	CASTPQGANTEAFF	TGTGCCAGCACCCCTCAGGGGGCGAACACTGAAGCTTTCTTT
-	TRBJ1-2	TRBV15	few	CATSRGQRGYTF	TGTGCCACCAGCAGGGGGCAAAGGGGCTACACCTTC
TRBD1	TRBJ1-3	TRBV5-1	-	CASSQWNRQGIGSGNTIYF	TGCGCCAGCAGTCAGTGGAACCGACAGGGGATAGGTTCTGGAAACACCATATATTTT
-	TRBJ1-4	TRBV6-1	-	CASSEIVQLVLFF	TGTGCCAGCAGTGAAATCGTACAGTTAGTACTGTTTTTT
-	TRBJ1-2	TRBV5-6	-	CASSLWTPSGYGYTF	TGTGCCAGCAGCTTGTGGACTCCGAGCGGATATGGCTACACCTTC
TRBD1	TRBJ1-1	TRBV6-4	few	CASSDSGGKGNTEAFF	TGTGCCAGCAGTGACTCAGGGGGCAAAGGGAACACTGAAGCTTTCTTT
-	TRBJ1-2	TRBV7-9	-	CASSLFTGENYGYTF	TGTGCCAGCAGCTTATTTACAGGCGAGAACTATGGCTACACCTTC
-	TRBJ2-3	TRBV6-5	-	CASSYSGGGRTDTQYF	TGTGCCAGCAGTTACTCTGGGGGGGGGCGCACAGATACGCAGTATTTT
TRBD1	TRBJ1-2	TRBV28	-	CASSFRQGGYGYTF	TGTGCCAGCAGTTTCCGACAGGGCGGCTATGGCTACACCTTC
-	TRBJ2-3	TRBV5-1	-	CASRQGPSTDTQYF	TGCGCCAGCCGCCAGGGTCCTAGCACAGATACGCAGTATTTT
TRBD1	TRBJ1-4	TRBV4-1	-	CASSQGQGWAEKLFF	TGCGCCAGCAGCCAAGGACAGGGTTGGGCTGAAAAACTGTTTTTT
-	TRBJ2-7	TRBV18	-	CASSEDFQAYEQYF	TGTGCCAGCTCAGAGGACTTCCAAGCCTACGAGCAGTACTTC
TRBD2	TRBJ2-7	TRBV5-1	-	CASSPGGASYEQYF	TGCGCCAGCAGCCCCGGGGGGGCATCCTACGAGCAGTACTTC
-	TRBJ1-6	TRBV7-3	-	CASSLTLGGDSPLHF	TGTGCCAGCAGCTTAACGCTCGGGGGGGATTCACCCCTCCACTTT
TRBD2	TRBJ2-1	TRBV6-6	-	CASIVASGGAWEQFF	TGTGCCAGCATTGTGGCTAGCGGGGGGGCATGGGAGCAGTTCTTC
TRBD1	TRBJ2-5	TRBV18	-	CASSPGTGQETQYF	TGTGCCAGCTCACCCGGGACAGGGCAAGAGACCCAGTACTTC
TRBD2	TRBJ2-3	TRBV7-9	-	CASSGGTSGFRGTQYF	TGTGCCAGCAGCGGCGGTACTAGCGGTTTCCGAGGTACGCAGTATTTT
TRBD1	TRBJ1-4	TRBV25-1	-	CASSPGGNEKLFF	TGTGCCAGCAGTCCAGGGGGCAATGAAAAACTGTTTTTT
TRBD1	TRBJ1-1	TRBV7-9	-	CASSLGTDRGGAFF	TGTGCCAGCAGCTTAGGGACCGACAGGGGGGGAGCTTTCTTT
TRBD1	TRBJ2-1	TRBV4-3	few	CASSHRQGEGEQFF	TGCGCCAGCAGCCACCGACAGGGAGAGGGTGAGCAGTTCTTC
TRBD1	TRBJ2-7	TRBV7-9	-	CASSGQGGPSYEQYF	TGTGCCAGCAGCGGACAAGGGGGCCCCTCCTACGAGCAGTACTTC
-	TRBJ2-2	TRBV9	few	CASSVGLNTGELFF	TGTGCCAGCAGCGTAGGGCTGAACACCGGGGAGCTGTTTTTT
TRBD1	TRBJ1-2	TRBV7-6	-	CASSLTGVAGYTF	TGTGCCAGCAGTTTGACAGGGGTGGCTGGCTACACCTTC
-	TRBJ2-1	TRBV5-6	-	CASSLVGQGVGNEQFF	TGTGCCAGCAGCTTGGTCGGGCAGGGCGTGGGAAATGAGCAGTTCTTC
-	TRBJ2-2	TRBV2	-	CASYRERNTGELFF	TGTGCCAGCTACAGGGAGAGAAACACCGGGGAGCTGTTTTTT
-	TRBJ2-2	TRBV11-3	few	CASSPFGRGGELFF	TGTGCCAGCAGCCCCTTTGGCCGGGGGGGGGAGCTGTTTTTT
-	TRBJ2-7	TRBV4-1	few	CASSQRQDEQYF	TGCGCCAGCAGCCAACGACAGGACGAGCAGTACTTC
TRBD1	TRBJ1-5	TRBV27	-	CASSRGTGGNQPQHF	TGTGCCAGCAGCCGGGGGACAGGGGGCAATCAGCCCCAGCATTTT
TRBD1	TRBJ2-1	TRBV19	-	CASSTTGDLYNEQFF	TGTGCCAGTAGTACCACAGGGGACCTCTACAATGAGCAGTTCTTC
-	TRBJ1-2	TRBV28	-	CASSLSPRQGYGYTF	TGTGCCAGCAGTTTAAGCCCCCGGCAGGGGTATGGCTACACCTTC
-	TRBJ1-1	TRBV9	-	CASSTQGDLWGNTEAFF	TGTGCCAGCAGCACACAGGGCGACCTTTGGGGGAACACTGAAGCTTTCTTT
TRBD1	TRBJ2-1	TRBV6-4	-	CASSRDRESNEQFF	TGTGCCAGCAGTAGGGACAGGGAGAGCAATGAGCAGTTCTTC
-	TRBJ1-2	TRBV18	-	CASSPGEDLGYTF	TGTGCCAGCTCACCAGGGGAGGATTTGGGCTACACCTTC
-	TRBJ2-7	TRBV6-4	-	CASRHDTGLSSYEQYF	TGTGCCAGCAGACATGATACAGGGCTCAGCTCCTACGAGCAGTACTTC
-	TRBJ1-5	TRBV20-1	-	CSVVGNQPQHF	TGCAGTGTAGTGGGCAATCAGCCCCAGCATTTT
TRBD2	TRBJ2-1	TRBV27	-	CASSLEGLAGGPNEQFF	TGTGCCAGCAGTTTAGAGGGACTAGCGGGGGGTCCCAATGAGCAGTTCTTC
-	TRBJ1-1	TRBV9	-	CASSVESGNTEAFF	TGTGCCAGCAGCGTAGAATCGGGGAACACTGAAGCTTTCTTT
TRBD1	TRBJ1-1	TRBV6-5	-	CASRQDRGRTEAFF	TGTGCCAGCAGGCAAGACAGGGGGCGGACTGAAGCTTTCTTT
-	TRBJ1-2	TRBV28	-	CASSRGYGYTF	TGTGCCAGCAGTAGGGGCTATGGCTACACCTTC
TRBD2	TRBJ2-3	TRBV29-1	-	CSVSLAVADTQYF	TGCAGTGTATCACTAGCGGTCGCAGATACGCAGTATTTT
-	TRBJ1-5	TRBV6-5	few	CASSYSSGGTQPQHF	TGTGCCAGCAGTTACTCGAGTGGCGGGACGCAGCCCCAGCATTTT
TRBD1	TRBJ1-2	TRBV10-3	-	CAISEPGQEAGYTF	TGTGCCATCAGTGAACCGGGACAGGAGGCTGGCTACACCTTC
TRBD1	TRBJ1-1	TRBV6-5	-	CATRDSNTEAFF	TGTGCCACCCGGGACAGCAACACTGAAGCTTTCTTT
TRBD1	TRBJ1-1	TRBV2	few	CASREPRTGNTEAFF	TGTGCCAGCAGGGAACCACGGACAGGGAACACTGAAGCTTTCTTT
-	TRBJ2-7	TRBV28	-	CASSPSTPAGELSYEQYF	TGTGCCAGCAGTCCCTCCACTCCGGCAGGGGAACTCTCCTACGAGCAGTACTTC
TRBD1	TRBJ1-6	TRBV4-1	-	CASSQDIGQGNSPLHF	TGCGCCAGCAGCCAAGATATAGGACAGGGGAATTCACCCCTCCACTTT
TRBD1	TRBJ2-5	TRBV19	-	CASSKRDRGRGQETQYF	TGTGCCAGTAGTAAGCGGGACAGGGGGCGGGGGCAAGAGACCCAGTACTTC
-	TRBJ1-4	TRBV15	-	CATSDHAGSNEKLFF	TGTGCCACCAGCGACCACGCGGGCTCCAATGAAAAACTGTTTTTT
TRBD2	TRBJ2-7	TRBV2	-	CASKGLAGVYEQYF	TGTGCCAGCAAAGGACTAGCGGGGGTCTACGAGCAGTACTTC
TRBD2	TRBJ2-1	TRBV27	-	CASRRAGGINEQFF	TGTGCCAGCCGTCGGGCGGGGGGGATTAATGAGCAGTTCTTC
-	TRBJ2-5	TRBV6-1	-	CASTRGETQYF	TGTGCCAGCACCAGAGGAGAGACCCAGTACTTC
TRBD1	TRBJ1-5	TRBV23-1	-	CASEPGQGGGSNQPQHF	TGCGCCAGCGAGCCGGGACAGGGAGGGGGAAGCAATCAGCCCCAGCATTTT